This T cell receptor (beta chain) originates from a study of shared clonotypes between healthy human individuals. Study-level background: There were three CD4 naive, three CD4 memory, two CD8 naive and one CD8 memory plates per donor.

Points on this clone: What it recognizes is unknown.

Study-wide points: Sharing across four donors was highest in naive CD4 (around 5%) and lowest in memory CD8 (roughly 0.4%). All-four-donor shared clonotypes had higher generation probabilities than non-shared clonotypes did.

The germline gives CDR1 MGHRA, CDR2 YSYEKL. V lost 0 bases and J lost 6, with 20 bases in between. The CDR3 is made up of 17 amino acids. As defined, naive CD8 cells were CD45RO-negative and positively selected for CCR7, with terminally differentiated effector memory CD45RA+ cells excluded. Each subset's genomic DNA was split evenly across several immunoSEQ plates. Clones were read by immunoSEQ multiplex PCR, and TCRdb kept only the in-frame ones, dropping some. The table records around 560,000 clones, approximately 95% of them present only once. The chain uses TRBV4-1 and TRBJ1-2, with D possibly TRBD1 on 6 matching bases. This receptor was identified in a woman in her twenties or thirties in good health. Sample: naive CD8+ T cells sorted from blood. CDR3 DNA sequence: TGCGCCAGCAGCCAAGATCGGGGGGGCAGGGCGGCTGATGGCTACACCTTC. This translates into CASSQDRGGRAADGYTF.